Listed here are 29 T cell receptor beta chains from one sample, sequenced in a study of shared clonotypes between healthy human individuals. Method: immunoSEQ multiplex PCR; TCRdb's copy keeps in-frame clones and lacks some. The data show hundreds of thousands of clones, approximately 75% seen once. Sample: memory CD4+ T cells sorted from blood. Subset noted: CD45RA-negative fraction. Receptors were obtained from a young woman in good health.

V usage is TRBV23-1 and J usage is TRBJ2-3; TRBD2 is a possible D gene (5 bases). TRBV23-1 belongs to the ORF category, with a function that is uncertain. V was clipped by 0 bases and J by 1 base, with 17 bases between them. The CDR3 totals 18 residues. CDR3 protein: CASSQSYPGIGGTDTQYF. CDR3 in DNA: TGCGCCAGCAGTCAATCCTACCCCGGGATCGGGGGCACAGATACGCAGTATTTT.

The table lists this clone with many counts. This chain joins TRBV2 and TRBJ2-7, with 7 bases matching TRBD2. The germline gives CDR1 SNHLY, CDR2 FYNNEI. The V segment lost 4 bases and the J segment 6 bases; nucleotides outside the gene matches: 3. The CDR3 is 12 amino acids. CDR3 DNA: TGTGCCAGCAGTGTGCGGGGGTTCGAGCAGTACTTC. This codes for CASSVRGFEQYF.

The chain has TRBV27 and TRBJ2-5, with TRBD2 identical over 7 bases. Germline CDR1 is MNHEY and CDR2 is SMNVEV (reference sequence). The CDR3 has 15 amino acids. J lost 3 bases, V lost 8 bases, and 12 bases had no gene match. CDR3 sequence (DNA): TGTGCCAGCGGGTCCAGTGGGGCGGGAGAAGAGACCCAGTACTTC. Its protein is CASGSSGAGEETQYF.

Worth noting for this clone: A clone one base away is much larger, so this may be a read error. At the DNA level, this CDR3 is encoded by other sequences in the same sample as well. CDR3: CASSLSNYEQYF. CDR3 sequence (DNA): TGTGCCAGCAGTTTATCAAACTACGAGCAGTACTTC. The chain uses TRBV28 and TRBJ2-7; D unclear. V was pared by 1 base and J by 3 bases, with 4 bases between. The germline CDR1 and CDR2 sequences are MDHEN and SYDVKM. This CDR3 comprises 12 residues.

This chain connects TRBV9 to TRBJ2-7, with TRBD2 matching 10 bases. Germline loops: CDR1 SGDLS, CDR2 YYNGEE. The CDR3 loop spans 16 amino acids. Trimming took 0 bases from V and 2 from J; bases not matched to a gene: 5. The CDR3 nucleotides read TGTGCCAGCAGCGTAGAAGCTAGCGGGAGACCCTACGAGCAGTACTTC. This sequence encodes CASSVEASGRPYEQYF.

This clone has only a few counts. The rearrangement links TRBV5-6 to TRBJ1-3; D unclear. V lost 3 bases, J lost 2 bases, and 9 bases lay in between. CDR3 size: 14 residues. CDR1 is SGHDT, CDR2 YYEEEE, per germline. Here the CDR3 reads CASSSLEAGNTIYF. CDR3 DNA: TGTGCCAGCAGCTCCCTCGAAGCTGGAAACACCATATATTTT.

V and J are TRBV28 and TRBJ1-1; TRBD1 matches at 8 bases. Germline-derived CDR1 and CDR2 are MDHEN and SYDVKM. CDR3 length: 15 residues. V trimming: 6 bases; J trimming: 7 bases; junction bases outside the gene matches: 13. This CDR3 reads CASSPRAGGAGEAFF. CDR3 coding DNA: TGTGCCAGCAGCCCACGCGCAGGGGGCGCGGGTGAAGCTTTCTTT.

The CDR3 coding sequence is TGTGCCATTGCCGACCCCTACGAGCAGTACTTC. Residues: CAIADPYEQYF. The J gene is TRBJ2-7, the V gene TRBV10-3, with unresolved D. Germline values: CDR1 ENHRY, CDR2 SYGVKD. Trimming pared 9 bases from V and 2 bases from J, leaving 8 bases between. The length of the CDR3 is 11 residues.

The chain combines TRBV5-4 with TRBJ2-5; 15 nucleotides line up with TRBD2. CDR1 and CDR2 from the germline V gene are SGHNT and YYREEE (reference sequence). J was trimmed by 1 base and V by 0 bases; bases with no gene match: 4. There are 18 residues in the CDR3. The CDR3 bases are TGTGCCAGCAGCTTGGGGAGGACTAGCGGGAGGGTCCAAGAGACCCAGTACTTC. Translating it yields CASSLGRTSGRVQETQYF.

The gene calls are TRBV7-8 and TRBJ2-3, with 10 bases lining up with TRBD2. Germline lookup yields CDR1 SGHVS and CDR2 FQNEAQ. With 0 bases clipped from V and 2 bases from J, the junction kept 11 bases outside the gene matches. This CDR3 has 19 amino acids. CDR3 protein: CASSLASGRHRFVTDTQYF. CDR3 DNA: TGTGCCAGCAGCTTAGCTAGCGGGAGGCATCGTTTCGTCACAGATACGCAGTATTTT.

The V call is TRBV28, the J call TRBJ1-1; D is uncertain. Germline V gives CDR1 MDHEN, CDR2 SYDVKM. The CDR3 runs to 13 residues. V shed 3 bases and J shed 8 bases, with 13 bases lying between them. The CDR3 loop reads CASSFYSRPEAFF. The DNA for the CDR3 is TGTGCCAGCAGTTTTTATAGCAGACCCGAAGCTTTCTTT.

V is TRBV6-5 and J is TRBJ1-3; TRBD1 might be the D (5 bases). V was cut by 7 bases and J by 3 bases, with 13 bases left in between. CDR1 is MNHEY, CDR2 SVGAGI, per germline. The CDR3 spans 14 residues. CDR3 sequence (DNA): TGTGCCAGCACGGGGGGGAGTAGTGGAAACACCATATATTTT. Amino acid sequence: CASTGGSSGNTIYF.

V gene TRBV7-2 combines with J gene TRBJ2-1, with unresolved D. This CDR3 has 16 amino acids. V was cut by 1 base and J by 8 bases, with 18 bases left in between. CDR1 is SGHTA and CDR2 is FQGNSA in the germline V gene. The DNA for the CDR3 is TGTGCCAGCAGCTTAGAAGCGCCGAGACGAGACGATGAGCAGTTCTTC. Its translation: CASSLEAPRRDDEQFF.

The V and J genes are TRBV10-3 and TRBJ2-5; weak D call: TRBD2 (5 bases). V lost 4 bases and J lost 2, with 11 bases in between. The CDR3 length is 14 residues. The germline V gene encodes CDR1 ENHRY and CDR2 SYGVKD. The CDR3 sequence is CAISVEGGQETQYF. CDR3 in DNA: TGTGCCATCAGTGTTGAAGGAGGACAAGAGACCCAGTACTTC.

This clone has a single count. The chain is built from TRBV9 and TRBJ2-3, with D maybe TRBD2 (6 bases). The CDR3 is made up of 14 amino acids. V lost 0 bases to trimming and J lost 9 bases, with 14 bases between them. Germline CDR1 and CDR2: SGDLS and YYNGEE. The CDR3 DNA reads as TGTGCCAGCAGCGTAGGAGGCCCGGGGGAAACGCAGTATTTT. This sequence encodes CASSVGGPGETQYF.

The CDR3 region has the DNA TGCAGTGCCCCCCGGGGGGAGCAGTACTTC. As protein: CSAPRGEQYF. The chain has TRBV20-1 and TRBJ2-7; D is possibly TRBD2 (6 bases). This CDR3 has 10 residues. CDR1 and CDR2 from the germline V gene are DFQATT and SNEGSKA (reference sequence). Between the trimmed V and J ends, which lost 6 bases and 7 bases, there was a span of 10 bases.

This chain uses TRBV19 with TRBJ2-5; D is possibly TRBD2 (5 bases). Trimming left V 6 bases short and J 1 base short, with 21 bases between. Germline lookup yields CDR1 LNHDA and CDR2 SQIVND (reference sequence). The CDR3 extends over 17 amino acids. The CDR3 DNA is TGTGCCAGTAGGAGGAGGAACGACGGGTCATTCCAAGAGACCCAGTACTTC. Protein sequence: CASRRRNDGSFQETQYF.

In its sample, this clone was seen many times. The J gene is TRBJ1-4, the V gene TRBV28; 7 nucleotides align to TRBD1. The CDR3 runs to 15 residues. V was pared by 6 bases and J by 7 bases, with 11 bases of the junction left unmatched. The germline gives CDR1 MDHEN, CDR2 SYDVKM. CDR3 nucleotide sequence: TGTGCCAGCAGGTTTCGCCCTGCAGGGGGTGAAAAACTGTTTTTT. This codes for CASRFRPAGGEKLFF.

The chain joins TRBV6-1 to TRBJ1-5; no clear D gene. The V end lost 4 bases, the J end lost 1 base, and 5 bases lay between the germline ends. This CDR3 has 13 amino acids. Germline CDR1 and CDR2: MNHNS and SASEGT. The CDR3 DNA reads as TGTGCCAGCAGTGTATTCAGCAATCAGCCCCAGCATTTT. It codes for CASSVFSNQPQHF.

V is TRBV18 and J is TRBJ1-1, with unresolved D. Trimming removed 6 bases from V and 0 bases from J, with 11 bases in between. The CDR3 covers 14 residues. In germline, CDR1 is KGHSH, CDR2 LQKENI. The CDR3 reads CASSPSHMNTEAFF. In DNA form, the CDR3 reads TGTGCCAGCTCCCCGTCGCACATGAACACTGAAGCTTTCTTT.

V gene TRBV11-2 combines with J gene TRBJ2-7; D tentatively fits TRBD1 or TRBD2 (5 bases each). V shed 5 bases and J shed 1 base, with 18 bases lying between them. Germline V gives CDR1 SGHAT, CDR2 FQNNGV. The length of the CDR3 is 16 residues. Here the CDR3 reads CASSIFLGVVSYEQYF. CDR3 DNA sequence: TGTGCCAGCAGCATTTTTTTGGGGGTAGTTTCCTACGAGCAGTACTTC.

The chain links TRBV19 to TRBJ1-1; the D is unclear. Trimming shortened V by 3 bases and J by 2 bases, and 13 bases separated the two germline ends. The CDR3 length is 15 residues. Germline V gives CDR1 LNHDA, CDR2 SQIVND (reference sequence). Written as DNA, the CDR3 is TGTGCCAGTAGTATTGATACTAGGTTTAACACTGAAGCTTTCTTT. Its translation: CASSIDTRFNTEAFF.

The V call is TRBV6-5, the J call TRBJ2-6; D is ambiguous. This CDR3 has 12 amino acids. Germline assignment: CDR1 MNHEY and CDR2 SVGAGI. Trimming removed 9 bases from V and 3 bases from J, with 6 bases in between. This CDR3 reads CASRSGANVLTF. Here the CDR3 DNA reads TGTGCCAGTCGAAGTGGGGCCAACGTCCTGACTTTC.

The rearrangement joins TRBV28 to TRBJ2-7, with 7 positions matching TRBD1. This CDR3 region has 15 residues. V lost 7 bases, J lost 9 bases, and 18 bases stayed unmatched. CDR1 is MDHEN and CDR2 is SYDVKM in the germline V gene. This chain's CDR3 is CASNPGTDSGYGQYF. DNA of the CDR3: TGTGCCAGCAACCCGGGGACAGATTCTGGGTATGGGCAGTACTTC.

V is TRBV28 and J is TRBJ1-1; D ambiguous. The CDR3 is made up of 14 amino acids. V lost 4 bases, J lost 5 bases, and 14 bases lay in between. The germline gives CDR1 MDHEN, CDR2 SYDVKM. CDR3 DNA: TGTGCCAGCAGTTGGACTGGTAGGGCAACTGAAGCTTTCTTT. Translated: CASSWTGRATEAFF.

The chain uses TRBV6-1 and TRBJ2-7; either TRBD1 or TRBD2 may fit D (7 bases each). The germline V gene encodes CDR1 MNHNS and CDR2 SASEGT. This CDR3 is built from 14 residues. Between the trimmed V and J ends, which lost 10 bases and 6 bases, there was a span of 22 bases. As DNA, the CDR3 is TGTGCCACCCAACAGGGGAGGGCCCAGCGCGAGCAGTACTTC. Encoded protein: CATQQGRAQREQYF.

CDR3 nucleotide sequence: TGTGCCAGCAGTGAAGAGGGGACCTCTTACAATGAGCAGTTCTTC. Protein product: CASSEEGTSYNEQFF. The gene calls are TRBV2 and TRBJ2-1; the D gene could be TRBD1 or TRBD2 (5 bases each). The ends were cut back, 1 base at V and 4 bases at J, with 11 bases in the middle. The CDR3 has 15 residues. In germline, CDR1 is SNHLY, CDR2 FYNNEI.

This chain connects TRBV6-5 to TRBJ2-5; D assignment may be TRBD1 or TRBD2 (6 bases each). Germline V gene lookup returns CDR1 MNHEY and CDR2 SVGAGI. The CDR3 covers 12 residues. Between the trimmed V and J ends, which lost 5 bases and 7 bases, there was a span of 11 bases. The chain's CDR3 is CASSRGEATQYF. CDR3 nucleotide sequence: TGTGCCAGCAGTAGGGGGGAGGCGACCCAGTACTTC.

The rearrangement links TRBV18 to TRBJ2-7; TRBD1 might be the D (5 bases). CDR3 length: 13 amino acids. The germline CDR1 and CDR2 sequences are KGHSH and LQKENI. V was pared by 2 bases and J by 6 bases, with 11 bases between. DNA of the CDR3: TGTGCCAGCTCACCAGACAGTTTGCTCGAGCAGTACTTC. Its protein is CASSPDSLLEQYF.